Listed below are T cell receptor beta chains from one sample, sequenced in a study of cytotoxic CD8 clonotypes in ibrutinib-treated CLL. Some clones are missing from TCRdb's copy, which holds only in-frame ones; the method was immunoSEQ multiplex PCR. This repertoire shows some 290,000 clones, around four fifths found once; its top ten account for 6.5% to 8.5%. This specimen consisted of PBMCs, obtained before ibrutinib treatment. The source is a human donor with chronic lymphocytic leukemia. The CDR3 runs from the conserved cysteine through the conserved F or W. Size is omitted from some rows. Given values are once, few, many or a class for expanded clones.

J: TRBJ2-7
size: .
V: TRBV6-1
CDR3: CASEGQGLEQYF

J: TRBJ2-7
size: once
V: TRBV9
CDR3: CASTKVEFGDEQYF

J: TRBJ2-1
size: .
V: TRBV6-6
CDR3: CASSRSGSSYNEQFF

J: TRBJ2-7
size: .
V: TRBV27
CDR3: CASRGTLGTSGYYEQYF

J: TRBJ2-1
size: once
V: TRBV19
CDR3: CASDLWDGHNEQFF

J: TRBJ1-5
size: .
V: TRBV5-8
CDR3: CASSLDVVDQPQHF

J: TRBJ1-1
size: .
V: TRBV6-5
CDR3: CASSLSRGAGTEAFF

J: TRBJ1-5
size: .
V: TRBV19
CDR3: CASSPRGGSPHLPQHF

J: TRBJ2-7
size: .
V: TRBV28
CDR3: CAMGGSGTLEQYF

J: TRBJ1-2
size: .
V: TRBV28
CDR3: CAYRDKANYGYTF

J: TRBJ1-1
size: .
V: TRBV19
CDR3: CASSIDRQNTEAFF

J: TRBJ2-7
size: few
V: TRBV27
CDR3: CASSWGSSYEQYF

J: TRBJ1-1
size: .
V: TRBV25-1
CDR3: CASSPGGSVNTEAFF

J: TRBJ1-5
size: few
V: TRBV11-2
CDR3: CASSGTGNQPQHF

J: TRBJ2-3
size: .
V: TRBV4-3
CDR3: CASSQDRHTQYF

J: TRBJ1-1
size: few
V: TRBV14
CDR3: CASSRGQGGSTEAFF

J: TRBJ2-3
size: .
V: TRBV30
CDR3: CAWSPGQGATDTQYF